A single sample is the source of the 19 T cell receptor beta chains below, sequenced in a study of blood T cell repertoires in COVID-19. The repertoire was sequenced with immunoSEQ multiplex PCR; TCRdb's copy has only in-frame clones and lacks some. The sample consists of roughly 100,000 clones, approximately 78% of them appearing once. Material for sequencing was peripheral blood. The receptors were gathered from a woman older than 75 with acute or convalescent COVID-19.

In DNA form, the CDR3 reads TGTGCCAGCAGCCCAAGTGGGACTCGCGGGGAGACCCAGTACTTC. Its protein product is CASSPSGTRGETQYF. V is TRBV5-4 and J is TRBJ2-5; maybe TRBD2 (6 bases). The V gene's germline CDR1 is SGHNT and CDR2 YYREEE (reference sequence). This CDR3 spans 15 amino acids. Trimming left V 4 bases short and J 5 bases short, with 18 bases between. Supplemented by reference TRBV5-4 and TRBJ2-5, the full variable domain reads ETGVTQSPTHLIKTRGQQVTLRCSSQSGHNTVSWYQQALGQGPQFIFQYYREEENGRGNFPPRFSGLQFPNYSSELNVNALELDDSALYLCASSPSGTRGETQYFGPGTRLLVL.

CDR3 sequence: CASSGGKVAGGNTQYF. In DNA, the CDR3 is TGTGCCAGCAGTGGGGGTAAAGTAGCGGGAGGAAATACGCAGTATTTT. The chain has TRBV2 and TRBJ2-3; 10 positions agree with TRBD2. Germline values: CDR1 SNHLY, CDR2 FYNNEI. Losses at the gene ends were 4 bases for V and 7 bases for J; bases not matched to a gene: 11. The CDR3 consists of 16 residues.

This clone was seen once. The chain couples TRBV5-6 to TRBJ1-2, with TRBD1 matching over 8 bases. V shed 1 base and J 8 bases; nucleotides not matched to a gene: 10. The germline V gene encodes CDR1 SGHDT and CDR2 YYEEEE. The CDR3 loop spans 15 amino acids. The DNA for the CDR3 is TGTGCCAGCAGCTTGCCGACCGACAGGGGACAAGGCTACACCTTC. Translation: CASSLPTDRGQGYTF.

This sequence joins TRBV15 and TRBJ1-5; 7 nucleotides line up with TRBD1. The CDR3 runs 15 residues. J was trimmed by 3 bases and V by 7 bases; bases with no gene match: 9. CDR1 and CDR2 (germline): LNHNV, YYDKDF (reference sequence). The CDR3 reads CATTPGGGNNQPQHF. CDR3 in DNA: TGTGCCACCACTCCGGGAGGGGGCAACAATCAGCCCCAGCATTTT.

V and J are TRBV19 and TRBJ1-6; tentatively, D is TRBD1 (6 bases). Deletions cut 10 bases from V and 3 bases from J, with 19 bases between. This CDR3 region has 16 residues. Germline V CDR1 and CDR2: LNHDA, SQIVND (reference sequence). This CDR3 reads CATMGLEGGYNSPLHF. In DNA, the CDR3 is TGTGCCACCATGGGTTTGGAAGGGGGCTATAATTCACCCCTCCACTTT.

Relative to its sample, this clone is medium-sized. The chain uses TRBV5-6 and TRBJ2-7; 8 positions agree with TRBD2. The CDR3 is 17 amino acids. V dropped 1 base and J dropped 0; count of bases not matched to a gene: 9. Germline CDR1 reads SGHDT; CDR2 reads YYEEEE. DNA for the CDR3: TGTGCCAGCAGCTTGAGGTTAGCGGGGACGGGCTCCTACGAGCAGTACTTC. This encodes CASSLRLAGTGSYEQYF.

This clone was seen only once. The rearrangement links TRBV5-1 to TRBJ2-7; D is possibly TRBD1 (6 bases). CDR3 size: 15 residues. Germline lookup yields CDR1 SGHRS and CDR2 YFSETQ. V gave up 0 bases and J gave up 3 bases, with 13 bases separating them. DNA for the CDR3: TGCGCCAGCAGCTTGGGACAGGAGATACTCTACGAGCAGTACTTC. Translating it yields CASSLGQEILYEQYF.

This sequence joins TRBV14 and TRBJ2-1; TRBD2 is a possible D gene (5 bases). The germline V and J ends were trimmed by 1 base and 7 bases, with 29 bases remaining between them. Germline CDR1 is SGHDN and CDR2 is FVKESK. The CDR3 is made up of 20 amino acids. CDR3 sequence (DNA): TGTGCCAGCAGCCAAGGGAGTCCCCAGACTGGGTCTAGCAGAACGAATGAGCAGTTCTTC. Residues: CASSQGSPQTGSSRTNEQFF.

The chain is built from TRBV2 and TRBJ2-7; D gene uncertain. Germline lookup yields CDR1 SNHLY and CDR2 FYNNEI. The CDR3 loop spans 10 amino acids. Trimming removed 7 bases at V and 2 bases at J, with 3 bases between. The DNA for the CDR3 is TGTGCCAGCAAGCCCTACGAGCAGTACTTC. Protein: CASKPYEQYF.

In its sample, this clone was seen a few times. This rearrangement joins TRBV5-6 to TRBJ2-1, with 11 bases that match TRBD2. CDR3 length: 16 amino acids. Germline V gene data show CDR1 as SGHDT and CDR2 as YYEEEE. The V gene end was trimmed by 4 bases and the J gene end by 0 bases; junction bases not matched to a gene: 3. DNA of the CDR3: TGTGCCAGCAGCGCCGGACTAGCGGGCTCCTACAATGAGCAGTTCTTC. This codes for CASSAGLAGSYNEQFF.

The chain has TRBV5-1 and TRBJ2-3, with D possibly matching TRBD1 (7 bases). The germline V gene encodes CDR1 SGHRS and CDR2 YFSETQ. This CDR3 comprises 14 residues. V was trimmed by 4 bases and J by 4 bases, leaving 13 bases between them. Here the CDR3 reads CASSLQGGPDTQYF. CDR3 nucleotides: TGCGCCAGCAGCCTGCAGGGGGGCCCAGATACGCAGTATTTT.

As concerns this clone: The same CDR3 also results from other DNA sequences found in this sample. The J gene is TRBJ2-1, the V gene TRBV19; no firm D call. Germline V gene sequence: CDR1 LNHDA, CDR2 SQIVND (reference sequence). V lost 1 base, J lost 7 bases, and 5 bases lay in between. This CDR3 is 12 amino acids long. The CDR3, as DNA: TGTGCCAGTAGTATAGTTCCAAATGAGCAGTTCTTC. Translating gives CASSIVPNEQFF.

The CDR3 sequence is CAISSGTEISYEQYF. CDR3 sequence (DNA): TGTGCCATCAGTTCCGGGACAGAGATCTCCTACGAGCAGTACTTC. The chain couples TRBV10-3 to TRBJ2-7; 7 nucleotides align to TRBD1. In germline, CDR1 is ENHRY, CDR2 SYGVKD. With V trimmed by 5 bases and J by 0 bases, 7 bases remained unmatched. The CDR3 contains 15 residues.

The chain is built from TRBV5-1 and TRBJ2-7; no clear D gene. From germline, CDR1 is SGHRS and CDR2 YFSETQ. This CDR3 has 14 residues. V lost 0 bases and J lost 0, with 7 bases in between. CDR3 region: CASSLEPNSYEQYF. DNA of the CDR3: TGCGCCAGCAGCTTGGAGCCCAACTCCTACGAGCAGTACTTC.

The chain couples TRBV28 to TRBJ2-7, with D possibly matching TRBD1 (6 bases). The CDR3 consists of 15 residues. The ends were cut back, 7 bases at V and 0 bases at J, with 16 bases in the middle. Germline values: CDR1 MDHEN, CDR2 SYDVKM. The CDR3 region has the DNA TGTGCCAGCACCAAAAGACAGGCCTTCTCCTACGAGCAGTACTTC. Residues: CASTKRQAFSYEQYF.

The V and J genes are TRBV3-1 (or the pseudogene TRBV3-2) and TRBJ1-2; TRBD1 agrees at 7 bases. The CDR3 has 14 amino acids. Germline-derived CDR1 and CDR2 are LGHDT and YNNKEL (reference sequence). V was clipped by 5 bases and J by 0 bases; unmatched bases: 3. CDR3 amino acids: CASSWTGTNYGYTF. In nucleotides, the CDR3 is TGTGCCAGCAGCTGGACAGGAACTAACTATGGCTACACCTTC.

There are a few counts of this clone. The CDR3 DNA is TGTGCCAGTAGCCAAACCCTCAGGGGTACCACTGAAGCTTTCTTT. It is translated as CASSQTLRGTTEAFF. The chain couples TRBV19 to TRBJ1-1; D may be TRBD1 (6 bases). This CDR3 is 15 amino acids long. Deletions cut 6 bases from V and 4 bases from J, with 18 bases between. Germline CDR1 LNHDA, CDR2 SQIVND (reference sequence).

The chain has TRBV18 and TRBJ2-1, with 9 nucleotides matching TRBD2. The CDR3 extends over 16 amino acids. Germline V gene lookup returns CDR1 KGHSH and CDR2 LQKENI. V shed 0 bases and J 10 bases; nucleotides not matched to a gene: 10. CDR3 residues: CASSPPGGSGSYEQFF. In DNA, the CDR3 is TGTGCCAGCTCACCACCGGGGGGTAGCGGGAGCTACGAGCAGTTCTTC.

The CDR3 protein is CASSVERRWGGDTQYF. The CDR3 nucleotides are TGTGCCAGCAGTGTGGAGAGGAGGTGGGGAGGTGATACGCAGTATTTT. This chain connects TRBV2 to TRBJ2-3; possible D gene TRBD2, 6 bases. The CDR3 runs to 16 residues. Germline V gene sequence: CDR1 SNHLY, CDR2 FYNNEI. Trimming took off 4 bases at V and 6 bases at J, with 20 bases between the two ends.